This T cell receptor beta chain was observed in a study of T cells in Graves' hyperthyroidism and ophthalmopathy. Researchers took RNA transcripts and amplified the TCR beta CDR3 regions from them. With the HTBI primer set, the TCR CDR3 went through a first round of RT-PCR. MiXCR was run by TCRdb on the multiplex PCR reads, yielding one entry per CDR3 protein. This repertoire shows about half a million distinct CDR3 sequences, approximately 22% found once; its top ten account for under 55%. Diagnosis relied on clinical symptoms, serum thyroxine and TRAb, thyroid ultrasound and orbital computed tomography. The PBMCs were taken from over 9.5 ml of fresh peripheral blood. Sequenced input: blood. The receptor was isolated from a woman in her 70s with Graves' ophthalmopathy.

CDR3 region: CAVRASGRSTDTQYF. CDR3 in DNA: TGCGCCGTTCGGGCTAGCGGGAGGTCCACAGATACGCAGTATTTT. The J gene is TRBJ2-3, the V gene TRBV5-1; 11 positions agree with TRBD2. Germline V gene lookup returns CDR1 SGHRS and CDR2 YFSETQ. V lost 10 bases to trimming and J lost 2 bases; unmatched junction nucleotides: 9. The length of the CDR3 is 15 residues.